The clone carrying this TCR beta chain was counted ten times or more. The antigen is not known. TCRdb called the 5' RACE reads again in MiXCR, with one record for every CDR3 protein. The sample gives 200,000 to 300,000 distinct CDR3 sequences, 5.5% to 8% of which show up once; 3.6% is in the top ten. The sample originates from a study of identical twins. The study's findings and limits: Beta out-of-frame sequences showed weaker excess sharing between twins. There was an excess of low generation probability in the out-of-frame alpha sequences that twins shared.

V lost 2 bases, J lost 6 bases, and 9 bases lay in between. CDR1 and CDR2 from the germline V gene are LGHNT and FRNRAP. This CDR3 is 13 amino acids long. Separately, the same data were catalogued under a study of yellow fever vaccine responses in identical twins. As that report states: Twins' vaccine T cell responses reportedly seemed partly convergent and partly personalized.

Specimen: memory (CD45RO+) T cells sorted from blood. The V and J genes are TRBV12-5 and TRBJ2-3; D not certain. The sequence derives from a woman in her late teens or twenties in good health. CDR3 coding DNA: TGTGCTAGTGGTTTGTCCCAGGCGGATACGCAGTATTTT. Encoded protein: CASGLSQADTQYF. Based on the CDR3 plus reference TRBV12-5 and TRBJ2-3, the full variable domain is DARVTQTPRHKVTEMGQEVTMRCQPILGHNTVFWYRQTMMQGLELLAYFRNRAPLDDSGMPKDRFSAEMPDATLATLKIQPSEPRDSAVYFCASGLSQADTQYFGPGTRLTVL.